This paragraph covers one T cell receptor beta chain sequence. There is no known antigen for this receptor. No qualities accompany the bases; no much larger clone lies one base away. Library construction relied on the immunoSEQ multiplex PCR assay. For the multiplex PCR, a mixture combining 60 forward primers for TCR Vbeta segments and 13 reverse primers for TCR Jbeta segments was used. The CDR3 region of rearranged TCR beta genes was amplified from genomic DNA by a multiplex PCR assay. The Illumina HiSeq System was used to sequence the amplified TCR beta libraries as 87-base-pair reads. The original pipeline was this. In a later analysis, 80 million or so unique TCR beta chains were counted across the roughly 670 repertoires, and approximately 9.9 million of these chains were shared by at least two donors. A nearest-neighbor algorithm error-corrected the raw reads and collapsed the reads into unique sequences, merging closely related sequences to remove PCR and sequencing errors. V, D and J gene segments were assigned by aligning CDR3 sequences to IMGT reference sequences. For a sequence to be retained, at least a six-nucleotide match to both a V gene segment and a J gene segment was required. A rearrangement was called productive if the CDR3 had no stop codons and remained in frame with V and J, and every other rearrangement was called non-productive. Following IMGT convention, CDR3 was defined as the stretch from the second conserved V-encoded cysteine to the conserved J-encoded phenylalanine. The earlier analysis of a few hundred of the donors excluded sequences that lacked an unambiguous match to a single V gene segment. An earlier analysis of 500 to 600 of the donors classified V segments as functional when productive rearrangements were above 56.7% and as segregating when the standard deviation between donors was above 5%. A statistical classification framework was developed to diagnose cytomegalovirus status using the catalog of TCR beta chain sequences. In a later analysis, TCR nucleotide sequences were compared against IMGT/GENE-DB human TR gene sequences so that V and J genes could be assigned. The TCRdist pipeline was used in a later analysis to assign CDR3 sequences and most-parsimonious VDJ recombination scenarios. A later analysis defined each TCR beta chain by its CDR3 amino acid sequence plus V-gene family, and excluded reads lacking a unique V-gene family. In a later analysis, around 600 highly shared, low-generation-probability nucleotide sequences were removed to address suspected cross-contamination and a sequencing artifact. For each public chain, a later analysis derived a clonal expansion index from normalized ranks of inferred template counts within each repertoire. In a later analysis, generation probabilities were computed with a VDJ recombination model fitted to out-of-frame rearrangements, and the resulting probabilities were checked against IGoR. A later analysis scored TCR-TCR, TCR-HLA and TCR-CMV co-occurrence with hypergeometric tests, applying a repertoire-size bias correction to TCR pairs. To estimate false discovery rates, a later analysis permuted the HLA or CMV assignments 20 times. In a later analysis, co-occurring TCRs were grouped using DBSCAN, with TCRdist sequence similarity added in when clustering inside HLA-allele-positive subsets. Repertoires with fewer than 30,000 or more than 120,000 public chains were left out of co-occurrence clustering, as were a handful of repertoires with anomalous nucleotide sharing. TCRdb took over this immuneACCESS table, retaining in-frame rearrangements with V and J assigned. Such tables are incomplete; in checked studies, under half of the missing clones stem from an unresolved V gene, and the remainder is unexplained. The D gene and trimming were derived from the DNA, and the V and J assignments and clone size from that table. The sample yields 95,000 to 150,000 clones; approximately 79% were counted once. The ten largest clones add up to under 2.5% of the sample.

The entry originates in a study of cytomegalovirus exposure and HLA in healthy donors (dated by TCRdb to the late 2010s). Context from the whole study: An earlier analysis of several hundred of the donors reported approximately 300 Gb of sequence data and 100 million to 130 million unique TCR beta sequences from 150 million to 200 million T cells. Approximately 310 gigabases of sequencing data and 70 million to 95 million unique TCR sequences made up an early release that covered some 640 HLA-typed donors. Among the roughly 380 genotyped donors, more than 70% belonged to the genetic ancestry cluster associated with self-reported Caucasian donors. The study was designed to test whether signatures of past pathogen exposure could be identified by cataloging public T cell receptors. The T cell repertoires of several hundred subjects were profiled by immunosequencing and related to cytomegalovirus serostatus. Besides the first cohort of hundreds of subjects, a separate validation cohort made up of 90 to 150 different subjects was used. The study combined high-throughput TCR immunosequencing, statistical association of individual TCRs with disease status, and machine learning to predict cytomegalovirus infection status. To study patterns of TCR occurrence, a later analysis re-analyzed previously published TCR beta repertoires from 600 to 750 donors and added high-resolution HLA genotyping. Rather than using new phenotypic data, the later analysis identified candidate immune exposures from TCR beta sequences and from how often those sequences occurred across donors. An earlier analysis of around 580 of the donors used high-throughput TCR beta sequencing to judge whether each TCR beta V gene segment behaved as functional or pseudogenic. Donor age, sex, ethnicity and CMV serostatus were compiled together with the repertoire data. A later genetic analysis used genome-wide SNP genotypes for about three fifths of the 666 donors, treating that subset as a discovery cohort. Every repertoire in the discovery cohort had been generated on one and the same sequencing platform. Both class I and class II loci were covered by HLA typing, at four-digit resolution. The number of donors typed differed by locus, with about 629-630 for A, B, C, DRB1 and DQB1, more than 500 for DQA1, under 610 for DPA1, and over 400 for DPB1. Because of strong linkage in the cohort, roughly five DR-DQ haplotypes were treated as single units for association and clustering. Among about 360 genotyped donors of the cohort, an average of about 240,000 unique TCR beta nucleotide sequences were sequenced per donor, 15% to 20% of them non-productive.

Trimming takes 6 bases off V and 9 bases off J; junction bases not matched to a gene: 16. The germline V gene specifies MNHEY as CDR1 and SVGAGI as CDR2. The CDR3 starts with the cysteine, ends with the phenylalanine, and has 15 residues. Only CDR3 DNA remains: 45 bases, in frame from the first base. General findings and caveats noted by the study authors: A total of fewer than 200 TCR beta chains were listed by the study as associated with cytomegalovirus. Three of the identified cytomegalovirus-associated TCR beta chains were confirmed in vitro to be specific for cytomegalovirus antigens. In a later analysis, TCR association rates were found to vary across HLA loci, with the most associated TCRs seen for DRB1 alleles and the fewest for HLA-C alleles. Broadly in line with IMGT annotations, most TCR beta V segments showed up in productive rearrangements about 87% or about 30% of the time in an earlier analysis of 587 of the donors. While some public TCRs were present in many individuals, most TCR sequences turned up only very rarely across donors. In a later genetic analysis, fewer N-insertions in productive TCRs were reported among donors in an Asian-associated ancestry cluster than the approximately 670-donor mean. HLA typing was unavailable for some donors at each locus, so association tests used only the typed subset. Compared with equally common non-associated chains, HLA-associated TCR beta chains in a later analysis were more clonally expanded and had lower generation probabilities. Presence/absence analyses assumed roughly uniform sequencing depth across donors, an assumption that may not hold. According to a later analysis, parvovirus B19, influenza, CMV and Epstein-Barr virus appeared linked to several top co-occurrence clusters. It was suggested by the authors that the approach could potentially be generalized to other disease states and immunological phenotypes. Linkage disequilibrium might explain the correlated functional status among segregating V segments, but an unknown experimental factor could not be excluded. The classifier was reported to diagnose cytomegalovirus status with high specificity and sensitivity in both the original cohort and the validation cohort. Some IMGT-functional V segments, including TRBV6-2 and TRBV6-3, could not be distinguished by the 87-base-pair reads and were therefore excluded. A later genetic analysis associated a missense DCLRE1C variant with V-gene and J-gene trimming of TCR beta chains, and an independent cohort replicated the association. For the cohort, immune exposure information was limited to CMV serostatus. A further reported finding was that TCR beta sequences accurately predicted the HLA-A and HLA-B alleles for most subjects in the first cohort. Assigning TCR associations to individual alleles was difficult when HLA alleles, especially DR and DQ, strongly co-occurred. A group of highly shared sequence variants was considered likely to be a technical artifact of the sequencing pipeline. Because counts were too low, around 17 rarely observed V segments, including chromosome 9 orphons, were left out of the earlier analysis of several hundred of the donors. In a later analysis, 15,000 to 20,000 TCR beta sequences were associated with specific HLA alleles at a false discovery rate of 0.05. In a later analysis, most CMV-associated TCR beta chains were found to appear HLA-restricted, with HLA associations seemingly driven largely by CMV exposure. Only TCR beta chains were sequenced in this cohort, and the absence of alpha or paired-chain data limited detectable features.

In total, 500 to 700 healthy bone marrow donors made up the cohort. At the time of sampling, every cohort member was nominally healthy, though immune exposures that went unrecorded were likely present. The donor was CMV seronegative and belonged to the group of 380 or so seronegative cohort members. Every donor gave a peripheral blood sample, and the peripheral blood mononuclear cells from that sample were used for TCR beta sequencing. Genomic DNA was extracted from the blood cell samples with the Qiagen DNeasy Blood Extraction Kit. This clonotype was sampled from a man aged 30 to 45 in good health and CMV-seronegative. Sequenced sample: PBMCs. Rearrangement joined TRBV6-5 to TRBJ2-7, with TRBD1 matching 8 junction bases. The base sequence is TGTGCCAGCAGCCTGACGGACAGGGTAGGGCTGGTGCAGTACTTC. Its protein product is CASSLTDRVGLVQYF.